One and the same sample provided the 13 T cell receptor beta chains below, sequenced in a study of OX40 agonist ivuxolimab in advanced cancers. Using immunoSEQ multiplex PCR, the repertoire was profiled, and TCRdb retains in-frame clones only, with some absent. This table has 69,000 or so clones, around 85% appearing once. The sequences come from CD4+ or CD8+ T cells sorted from blood, collected in a trial of the OX40 agonist ivuxolimab. The source of these receptors is an adult with an advanced solid tumor such as melanoma, head and neck, liver or kidney cancer.

This clone has a single count. This rearrangement joins TRBV6-1 to TRBJ2-7; 7 bases fit TRBD2. Looked up from germline, CDR1 is MNHNS and CDR2 is SASEGT. V was clipped by 4 bases and J by 6 bases; unmatched bases: 3. CDR3 length: 12 residues. This chain's CDR3 is CASSGTRAEQYF. The CDR3 nucleotides are TGTGCCAGCAGTGGGACTAGAGCCGAGCAGTACTTC.

The V gene is TRBV5-1, the J gene TRBJ1-1; 9 nucleotides line up with TRBD1. J gave up 1 base and V 4 bases, and 2 bases lay outside the gene matches. The CDR3 is 14 residues long. The germline V gene encodes CDR1 SGHRS and CDR2 YFSETQ. The CDR3 bases are TGCGCCAGCAGCCGGGACAGGGCGAACACTGAAGCTTTCTTT. It codes for CASSRDRANTEAFF.

This clone was counted only a few times. The chain joins TRBV2 to TRBJ1-2; D gene ambiguous. Per the germline V gene, CDR1 is SNHLY and CDR2 is FYNNEI. This CDR3 contains 11 residues. Trimming left V 3 bases short and J 11 bases short, with 10 bases between. The CDR3 region is CASSDLLRYTF. CDR3 sequence (DNA): TGTGCCAGCAGTGACCTTTTAAGATACACCTTC.

The chain links TRBV19 to TRBJ1-1, with D perhaps matching TRBD1 (6 bases). The germline V gene encodes CDR1 LNHDA and CDR2 SQIVND (reference sequence). Between the trimmed V and J ends, which lost 6 bases and 4 bases, there was a span of 18 bases. This CDR3 region has 15 residues. This CDR3 reads CASRKNRDWGTEAFF. As DNA, the CDR3 is TGTGCCAGTAGGAAAAACAGGGATTGGGGCACTGAAGCTTTCTTT.

This chain joins TRBV27 and TRBJ2-2, with a tentative D call TRBD2 (5 bases). This CDR3 is built from 13 residues. V gave up 6 bases and J gave up 0 bases, with 5 bases separating them. Per the germline V gene, CDR1 is MNHEY and CDR2 is SMNVEV (reference sequence). The DNA for the CDR3 is TGTGCCAGCAGCGGGACGAACACCGGGGAGCTGTTTTTT. It encodes CASSGTNTGELFF.

The chain uses TRBV27 and TRBJ1-1, with TRBD1 identical over 7 bases. The CDR3 is made up of 14 amino acids. J was trimmed by 4 bases and V by 7 bases; bases with no gene match: 9. Germline V lookup: CDR1 MNHEY, CDR2 SMNVEV (reference sequence). The CDR3 spells CASNSGGTGTEAFF. CDR3 nucleotides: TGTGCCAGCAACTCAGGGGGAACCGGCACTGAAGCTTTCTTT.

This clone was seen only a few times. The rearrangement links TRBV20-1 to TRBJ2-5; D not resolved. Germline V CDR1 and CDR2: DFQATT, SNEGSKA (reference sequence). The V end lost 2 bases, the J end lost 5 bases, and 6 bases lay between the germline ends. The CDR3 covers 11 residues. CDR3 amino acids: CSARIGETQYF. The CDR3 bases are TGCAGTGCTAGAATAGGGGAGACCCAGTACTTC.

V is TRBV10-2 and J is TRBJ2-2; tentative D call: TRBD1 (6 bases). The V end lost 6 bases, the J end lost 6 bases, and 14 bases lay between the germline ends. CDR1 and CDR2 (germline): WSHSY, SAAADI. This CDR3 is 14 amino acids long. The CDR3 coding sequence is TGCGCCAGCAGGATCGCAGGGGACCCCGGGGAGCTGTTTTTT. This gives the protein CASRIAGDPGELFF.

The chain recombines TRBV10-2 with TRBJ2-5, with D possibly matching TRBD1 (5 bases). The CDR3 covers 15 residues. Germline V CDR1 and CDR2: WSHSY, SAAADI. V was pared by 7 bases and J by 1 base, with 16 bases between. In nucleotides, the CDR3 is TGCGCCAGCATCCCTCTCCAAGGGGCCCAAGAGACCCAGTACTTC. Encoded protein: CASIPLQGAQETQYF.

The chain carries TRBV15 and TRBJ1-5, with D unclear. Germline lookup yields CDR1 LNHNV and CDR2 YYDKDF (reference sequence). Trimming removed 4 bases at V and 6 bases at J, with 10 bases between. CDR3 length: 13 residues. The CDR3 sequence: CATSKGWGQPQHF. CDR3 in DNA: TGTGCCACCAGCAAAGGGTGGGGTCAGCCCCAGCATTTT.

The V call is TRBV6-6, the J call TRBJ2-2, with D possibly being TRBD2 (7 bases). V dropped 8 bases and J dropped 3 bases, with 16 bases sitting between them. CDR3 length: 15 amino acids. Germline loops: CDR1 MNHNY, CDR2 SVGAGI (reference sequence). CDR3: CASGMRGGDTGELFF. The CDR3 bases are TGTGCCAGCGGGATGCGAGGGGGGGACACCGGGGAGCTGTTTTTT.

The genes are TRBV4-3 and TRBJ1-1, with D perhaps TRBD1 (6 bases). The CDR3 runs to 14 residues. V was trimmed by 1 base and J by 4 bases, leaving 10 bases between them. CDR1 is LGHNA and CDR2 is YSLEER in the germline V gene. The CDR3 reads CASSQAGVGTEAFF. The CDR3 DNA reads as TGCGCCAGCAGCCAAGCAGGGGTGGGCACTGAAGCTTTCTTT.

The V and J genes are TRBV5-4 and TRBJ2-2, with no clear D. This CDR3 spans 12 amino acids. Trimming shortened V by 0 bases and J by 6 bases, and 3 bases separated the two germline ends. Germline assignment: CDR1 SGHNT and CDR2 YYREEE (reference sequence). CDR3: CASSLVSGELFF. The DNA of the CDR3 is TGTGCCAGCAGCTTGGTTTCCGGGGAGCTGTTTTTT.